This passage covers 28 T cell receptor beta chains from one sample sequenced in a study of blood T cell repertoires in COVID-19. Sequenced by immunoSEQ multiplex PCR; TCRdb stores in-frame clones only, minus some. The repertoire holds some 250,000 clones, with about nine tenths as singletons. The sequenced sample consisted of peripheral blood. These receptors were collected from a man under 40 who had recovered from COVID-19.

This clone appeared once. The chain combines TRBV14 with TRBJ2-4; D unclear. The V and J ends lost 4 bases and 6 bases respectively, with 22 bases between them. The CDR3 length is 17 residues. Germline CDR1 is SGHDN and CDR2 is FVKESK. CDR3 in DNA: TGTGCCAGCAGCCGTATTCCGGTCCGAGGTATGGGAAACATTCAGTACTTC. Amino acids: CASSRIPVRGMGNIQYF.

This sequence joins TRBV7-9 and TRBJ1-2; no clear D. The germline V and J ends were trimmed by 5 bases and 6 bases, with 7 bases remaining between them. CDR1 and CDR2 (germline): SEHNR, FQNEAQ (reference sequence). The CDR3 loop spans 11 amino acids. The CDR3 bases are TGTGCCAGCAGCGTCCGGGATGGCTACACCTTC. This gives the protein CASSVRDGYTF.

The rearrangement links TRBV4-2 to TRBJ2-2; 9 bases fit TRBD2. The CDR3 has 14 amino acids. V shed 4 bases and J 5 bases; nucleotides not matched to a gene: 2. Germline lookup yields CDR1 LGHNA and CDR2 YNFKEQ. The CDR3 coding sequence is TGTGCCAGCAGCCCTGCGGGGGGGACCGGGGAGCTGTTTTTT. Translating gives CASSPAGGTGELFF.

The CDR3 DNA reads as TGTGCCAGCAGCCTTCTACTGGGACAGGGCAGGGCTGAAGCTTTCTTT. It translates to CASSLLLGQGRAEAFF. The rearrangement joins TRBV4-2 to TRBJ1-1; 9 bases align to TRBD1. Germline V gene data show CDR1 as LGHNA and CDR2 as YNFKEQ. The J segment lost 6 bases and the V segment lost 4 bases, leaving 12 bases of the junction unmatched. CDR3 length: 16 amino acids.

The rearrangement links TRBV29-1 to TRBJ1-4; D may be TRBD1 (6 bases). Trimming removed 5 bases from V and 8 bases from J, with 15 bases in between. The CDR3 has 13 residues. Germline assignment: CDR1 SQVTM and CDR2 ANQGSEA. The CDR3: CSVLRDIGEKLFF. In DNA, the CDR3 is TGCAGCGTTCTCCGGGACATAGGAGAAAAACTGTTTTTT.

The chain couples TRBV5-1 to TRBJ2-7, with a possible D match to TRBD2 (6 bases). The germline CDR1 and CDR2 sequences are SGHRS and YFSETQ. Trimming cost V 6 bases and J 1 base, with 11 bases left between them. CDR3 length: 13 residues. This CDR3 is CASTLGGSYEQYF. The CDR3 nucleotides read TGCGCCAGCACCCTCGGGGGATCCTACGAGCAGTACTTC.

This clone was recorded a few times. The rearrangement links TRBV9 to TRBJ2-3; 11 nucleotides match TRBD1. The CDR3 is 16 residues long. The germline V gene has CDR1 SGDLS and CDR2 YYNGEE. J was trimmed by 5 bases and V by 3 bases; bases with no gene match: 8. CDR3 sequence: CASSARGQGERDTQYF. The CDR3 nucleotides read TGTGCCAGCAGCGCTAGGGGACAGGGGGAGAGAGATACGCAGTATTTT.

The DNA for the CDR3 is TGTGCCAGCAGCTTAGACCCCAGCGGCCCCAATCAGCCCCAGCATTTT. Its protein product is CASSLDPSGPNQPQHF. The V call is TRBV13, the J call TRBJ1-5; the D is unclear. The V end was cut by 1 base, the J end by 3 bases, with 13 bases between. Per germline, CDR1 PRHDT and CDR2 FYEKMQ (reference sequence). This CDR3 is 16 amino acids long.

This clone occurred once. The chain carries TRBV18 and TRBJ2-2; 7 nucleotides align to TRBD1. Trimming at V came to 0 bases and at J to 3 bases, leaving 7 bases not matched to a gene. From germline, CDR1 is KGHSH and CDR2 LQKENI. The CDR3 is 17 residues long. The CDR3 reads CASSPPKTGSDTGELFF. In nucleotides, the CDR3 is TGTGCCAGCTCACCACCAAAGACAGGGTCCGACACCGGGGAGCTGTTTTTT.

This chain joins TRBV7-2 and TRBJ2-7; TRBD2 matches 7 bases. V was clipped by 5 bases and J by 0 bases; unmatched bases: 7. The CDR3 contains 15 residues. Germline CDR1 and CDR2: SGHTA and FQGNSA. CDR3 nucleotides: TGTGCCAGCAGCGCCCGAGCGGGGTCCTCCTACGAGCAGTACTTC. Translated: CASSARAGSSYEQYF.

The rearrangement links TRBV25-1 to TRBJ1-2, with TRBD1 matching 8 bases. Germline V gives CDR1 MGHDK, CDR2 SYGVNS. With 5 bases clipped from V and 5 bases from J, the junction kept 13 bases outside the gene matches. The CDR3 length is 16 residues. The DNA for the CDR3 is TGTGCCAGCAGTTCGGCAGGGGGCCGGAGCCTTTATGGCTACACCTTC. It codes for CASSSAGGRSLYGYTF.

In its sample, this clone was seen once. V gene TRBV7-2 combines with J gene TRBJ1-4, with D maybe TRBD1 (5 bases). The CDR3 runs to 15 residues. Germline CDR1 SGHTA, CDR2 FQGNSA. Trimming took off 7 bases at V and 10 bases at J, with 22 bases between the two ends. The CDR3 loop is CASTATGQNYGKLFF. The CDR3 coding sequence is TGTGCCAGCACAGCAACAGGCCAAAACTATGGAAAACTGTTTTTT.

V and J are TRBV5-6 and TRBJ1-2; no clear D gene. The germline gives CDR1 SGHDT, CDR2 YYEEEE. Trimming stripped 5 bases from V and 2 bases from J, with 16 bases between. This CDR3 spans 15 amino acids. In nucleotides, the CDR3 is TGTGCCAGCAGAAATAACCCTACCCAAAACTATGGCTACACCTTC. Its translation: CASRNNPTQNYGYTF.

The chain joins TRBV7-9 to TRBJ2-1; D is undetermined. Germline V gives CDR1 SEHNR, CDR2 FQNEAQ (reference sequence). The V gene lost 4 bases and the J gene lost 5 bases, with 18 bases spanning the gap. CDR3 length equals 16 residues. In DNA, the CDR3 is TGTGCCAGCAGCTGGCTGGCCTCGGCAGGTCACAATGAGCAGTTCTTC. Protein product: CASSWLASAGHNEQFF.

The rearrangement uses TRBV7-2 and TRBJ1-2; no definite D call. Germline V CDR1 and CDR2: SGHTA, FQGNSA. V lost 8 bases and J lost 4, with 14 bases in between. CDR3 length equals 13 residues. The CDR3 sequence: CASRTEVIYGYTF. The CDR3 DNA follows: TGTGCCAGCCGTACTGAAGTTATCTATGGCTACACCTTC.

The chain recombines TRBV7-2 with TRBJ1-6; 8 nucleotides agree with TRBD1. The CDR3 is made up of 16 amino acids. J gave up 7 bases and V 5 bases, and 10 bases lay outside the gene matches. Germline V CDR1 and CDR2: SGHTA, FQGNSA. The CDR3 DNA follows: TGTGCCAGCAGCCACGGCGGCGGACAGGGAAATTCACCCCTCCACTTT. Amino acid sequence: CASSHGGGQGNSPLHF.

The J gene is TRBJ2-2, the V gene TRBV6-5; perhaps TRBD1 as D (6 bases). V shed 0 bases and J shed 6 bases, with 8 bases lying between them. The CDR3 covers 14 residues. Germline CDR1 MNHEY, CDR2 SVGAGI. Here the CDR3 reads CASSYSQGPGELFF. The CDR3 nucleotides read TGTGCCAGCAGTTACTCACAGGGTCCCGGGGAGCTGTTTTTT.

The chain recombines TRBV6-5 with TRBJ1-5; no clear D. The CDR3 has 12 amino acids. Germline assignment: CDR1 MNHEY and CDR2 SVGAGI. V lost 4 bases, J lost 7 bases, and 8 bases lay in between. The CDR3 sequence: CASSFAGQPQHF. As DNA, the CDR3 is TGTGCCAGCAGTTTTGCGGGGCAGCCCCAGCATTTT.

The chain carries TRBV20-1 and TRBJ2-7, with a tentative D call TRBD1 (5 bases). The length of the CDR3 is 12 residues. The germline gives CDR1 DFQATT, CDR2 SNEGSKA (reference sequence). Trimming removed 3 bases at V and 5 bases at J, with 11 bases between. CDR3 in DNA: TGCAGTGCTAGTCTGGGGCCCCACGAGCAGTACTTC. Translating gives CSASLGPHEQYF.

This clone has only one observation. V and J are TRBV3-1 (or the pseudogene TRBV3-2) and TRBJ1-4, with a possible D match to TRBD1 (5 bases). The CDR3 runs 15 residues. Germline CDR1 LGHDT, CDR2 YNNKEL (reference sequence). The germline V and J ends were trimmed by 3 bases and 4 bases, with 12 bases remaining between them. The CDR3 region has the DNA TGTGCCAGCAGCCACGGCCGACAGTATAATGAAAAACTGTTTTTT. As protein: CASSHGRQYNEKLFF.

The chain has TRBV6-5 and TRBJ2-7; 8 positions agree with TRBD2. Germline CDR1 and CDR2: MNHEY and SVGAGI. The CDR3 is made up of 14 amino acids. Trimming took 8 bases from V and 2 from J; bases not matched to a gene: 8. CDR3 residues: CASLYGGVPYEQYF. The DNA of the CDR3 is TGTGCCAGCCTTTACGGGGGGGTCCCCTACGAGCAGTACTTC.

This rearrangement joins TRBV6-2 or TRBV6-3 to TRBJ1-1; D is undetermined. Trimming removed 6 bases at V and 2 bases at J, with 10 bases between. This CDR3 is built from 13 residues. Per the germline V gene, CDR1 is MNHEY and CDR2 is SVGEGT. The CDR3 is CASSPTENTEAFF. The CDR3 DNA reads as TGTGCCAGCAGCCCCACAGAAAACACTGAAGCTTTCTTT.

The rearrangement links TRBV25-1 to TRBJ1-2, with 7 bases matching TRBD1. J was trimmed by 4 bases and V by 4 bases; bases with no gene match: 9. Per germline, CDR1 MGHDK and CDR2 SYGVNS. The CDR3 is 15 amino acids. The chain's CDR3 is CASSGRDRRGYGYTF. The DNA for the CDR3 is TGTGCCAGCAGTGGACGGGACAGAAGAGGCTATGGCTACACCTTC.

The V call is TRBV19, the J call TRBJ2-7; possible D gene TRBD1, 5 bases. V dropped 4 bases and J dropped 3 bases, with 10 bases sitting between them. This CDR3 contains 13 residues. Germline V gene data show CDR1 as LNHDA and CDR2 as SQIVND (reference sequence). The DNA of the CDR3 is TGTGCCAGTAGTACCCAAGACAGCTACGAGCAGTACTTC. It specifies CASSTQDSYEQYF.

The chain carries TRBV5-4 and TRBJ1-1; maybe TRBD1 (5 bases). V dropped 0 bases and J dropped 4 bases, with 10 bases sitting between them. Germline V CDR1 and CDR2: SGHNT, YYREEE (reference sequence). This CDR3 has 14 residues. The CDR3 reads CASSLAVGGTEAFF. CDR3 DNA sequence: TGTGCCAGCAGCTTGGCGGTGGGGGGCACTGAAGCTTTCTTT. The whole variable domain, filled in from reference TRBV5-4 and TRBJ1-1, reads ETGVTQSPTHLIKTRGQQVTLRCSSQSGHNTVSWYQQALGQGPQFIFQYYREEENGRGNFPPRFSGLQFPNYSSELNVNALELDDSALYLCASSLAVGGTEAFFGQGTRLTVV.

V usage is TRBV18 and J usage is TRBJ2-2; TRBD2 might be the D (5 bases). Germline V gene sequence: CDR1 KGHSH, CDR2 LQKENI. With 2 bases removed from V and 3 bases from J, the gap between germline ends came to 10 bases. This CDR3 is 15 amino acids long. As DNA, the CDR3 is TGTGCCAGCTCACCATCGGAGGCCCACACCGGGGAGCTGTTTTTT. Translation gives CASSPSEAHTGELFF.

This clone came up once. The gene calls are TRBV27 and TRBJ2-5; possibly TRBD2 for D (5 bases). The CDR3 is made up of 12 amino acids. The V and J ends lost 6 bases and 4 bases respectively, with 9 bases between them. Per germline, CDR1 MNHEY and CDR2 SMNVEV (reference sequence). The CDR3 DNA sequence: TGTGCCAGCAGGAGGGAAGGAGAGACCCAGTACTTC. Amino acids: CASRREGETQYF.

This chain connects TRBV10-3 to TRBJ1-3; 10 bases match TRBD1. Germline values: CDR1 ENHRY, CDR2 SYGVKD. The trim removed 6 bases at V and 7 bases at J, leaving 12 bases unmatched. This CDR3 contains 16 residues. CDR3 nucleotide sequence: TGTGCCATCAGGAAGACAGGGGGCGCCTCCGGGAACACCATATATTTT. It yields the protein CAIRKTGGASGNTIYF.